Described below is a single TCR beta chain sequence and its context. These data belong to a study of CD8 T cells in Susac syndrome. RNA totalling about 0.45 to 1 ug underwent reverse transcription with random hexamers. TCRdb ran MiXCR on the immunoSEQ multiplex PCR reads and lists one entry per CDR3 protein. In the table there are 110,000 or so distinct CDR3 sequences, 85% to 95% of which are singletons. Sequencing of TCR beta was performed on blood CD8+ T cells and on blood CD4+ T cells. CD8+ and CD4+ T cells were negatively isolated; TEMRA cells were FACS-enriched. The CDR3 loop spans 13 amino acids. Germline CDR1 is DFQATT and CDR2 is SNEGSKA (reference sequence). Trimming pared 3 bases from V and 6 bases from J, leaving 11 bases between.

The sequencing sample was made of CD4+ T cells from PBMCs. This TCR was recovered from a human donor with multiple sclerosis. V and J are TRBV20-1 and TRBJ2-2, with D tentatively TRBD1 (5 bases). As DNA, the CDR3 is TGCAGTGCTAGGCCCAGGGTTGCCGGGGAGCTGTTTTTT. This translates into CSARPRVAGELFF.